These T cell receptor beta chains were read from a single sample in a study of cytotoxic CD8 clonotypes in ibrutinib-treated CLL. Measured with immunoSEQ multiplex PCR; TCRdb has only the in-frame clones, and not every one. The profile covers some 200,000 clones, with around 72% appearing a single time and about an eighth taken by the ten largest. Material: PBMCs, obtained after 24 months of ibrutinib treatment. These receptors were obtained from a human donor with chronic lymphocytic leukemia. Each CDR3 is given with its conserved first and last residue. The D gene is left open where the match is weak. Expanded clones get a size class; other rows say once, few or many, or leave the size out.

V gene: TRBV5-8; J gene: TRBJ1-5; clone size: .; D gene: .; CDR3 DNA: TGTGCCAGCAGCTGGGGGAGGCAGCCCCAGCATTTT; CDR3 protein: CASSWGRQPQHF
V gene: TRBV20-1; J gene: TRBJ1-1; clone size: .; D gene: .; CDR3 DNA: TGCAGTGCTAGAGGGGATGTAGAAGCTTTCTTT; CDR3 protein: CSARGDVEAFF
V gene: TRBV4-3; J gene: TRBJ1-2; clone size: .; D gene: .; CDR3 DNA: TGCGCCAGCAGCCAAGACCTTACAGGCAGTTATGGCTACACCTTC; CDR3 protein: CASSQDLTGSYGYTF
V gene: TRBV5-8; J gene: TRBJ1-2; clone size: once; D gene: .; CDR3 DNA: TGTGCCAGCAGCTTCGGCAGACCTAACTATGGCTACACCTTC; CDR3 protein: CASSFGRPNYGYTF
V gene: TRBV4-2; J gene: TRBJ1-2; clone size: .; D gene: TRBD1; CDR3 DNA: TGTGCCAGCAGCCCAGGGGACAGGGAGAAGTGGGGCTACACCTTC; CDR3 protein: CASSPGDREKWGYTF
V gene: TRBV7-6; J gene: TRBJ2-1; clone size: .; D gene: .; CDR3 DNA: TGTGCCAGCAGCTTGCGCTTCTACAATGAGCAGTTCTTC; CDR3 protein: CASSLRFYNEQFF
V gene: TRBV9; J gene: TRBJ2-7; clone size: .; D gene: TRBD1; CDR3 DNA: TGTGCCAGCAGCGGAGGGGGACAGCCCTACGAGCAGTACTTC; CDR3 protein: CASSGGGQPYEQYF
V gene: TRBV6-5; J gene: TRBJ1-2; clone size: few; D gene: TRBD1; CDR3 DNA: TGTGCCAGCAGTTACTCCCCCAGGGGGACATACTATGGCTACACCTTC; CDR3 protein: CASSYSPRGTYYGYTF
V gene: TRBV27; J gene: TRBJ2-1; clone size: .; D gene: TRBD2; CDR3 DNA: TGTGCCAGCAGCCCAGCGGGGGCCAATGAGCAGTTCTTC; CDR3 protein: CASSPAGANEQFF
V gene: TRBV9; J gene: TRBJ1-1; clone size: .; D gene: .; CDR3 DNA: TGTGCCAGCAGCTTTCTGAGGGACACTGAAGCTTTCTTT; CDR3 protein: CASSFLRDTEAFF
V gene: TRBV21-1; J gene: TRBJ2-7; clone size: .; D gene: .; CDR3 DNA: TGTGCCAGCAGCAAAGCGCTGAGGGGACCCTCCTACGAGCAGTACTTC; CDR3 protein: CASSKALRGPSYEQYF
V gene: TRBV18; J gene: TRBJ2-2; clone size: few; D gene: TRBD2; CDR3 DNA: TGTGCCAGCTCACCGGGACTACCGAACACCGGGGAGCTGTTTTTT; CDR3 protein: CASSPGLPNTGELFF
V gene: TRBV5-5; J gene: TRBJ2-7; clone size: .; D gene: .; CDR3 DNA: TGTGCCAGCAGCTTGAGGAGAGACTCCTACGAGCAGTACTTC; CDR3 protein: CASSLRRDSYEQYF
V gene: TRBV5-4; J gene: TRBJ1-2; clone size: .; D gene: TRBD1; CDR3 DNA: TGTGCCAGCAGGGCGGGACAGGATCAAGGCTACACCTTC; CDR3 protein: CASRAGQDQGYTF
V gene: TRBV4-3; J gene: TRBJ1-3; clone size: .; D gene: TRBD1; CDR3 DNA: TGCGCCAGCAGCCAAGTTGTCTACAGGGGCCACTCTGGAAACACCATATATTTT; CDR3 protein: CASSQVVYRGHSGNTIYF
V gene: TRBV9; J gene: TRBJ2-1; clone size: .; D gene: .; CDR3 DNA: TGTGCCAGCAGCGTGCGACCAGGGTATGGTGATGAGCAGTTCTTC; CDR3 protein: CASSVRPGYGDEQFF
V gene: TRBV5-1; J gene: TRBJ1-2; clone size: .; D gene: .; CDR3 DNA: TGCGCCAGCAGCGAAGAGGACTATGGCTACACCTTC; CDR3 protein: CASSEEDYGYTF
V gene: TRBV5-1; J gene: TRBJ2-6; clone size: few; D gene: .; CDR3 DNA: TGCGCCAGCAGCTTGGTTGGCTCTGGGGCCAACGTCCTGACTTTC; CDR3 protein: CASSLVGSGANVLTF
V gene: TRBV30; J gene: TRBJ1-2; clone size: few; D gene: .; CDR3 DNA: TGTGCCTGGAGTGTAACAGATGGCTACACCTTC; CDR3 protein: CAWSVTDGYTF
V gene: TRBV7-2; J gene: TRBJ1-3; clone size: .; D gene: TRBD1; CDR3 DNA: TGTGCCAGCAGCTCCTCCCTCGGACAGGGGCTGGGAAACACCATATATTTT; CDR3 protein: CASSSSLGQGLGNTIYF
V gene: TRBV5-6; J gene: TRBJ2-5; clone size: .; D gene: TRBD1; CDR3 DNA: TGTGCCAGCAGCCCCGGGACAGGGGAGGAGACCCAGTACTTC; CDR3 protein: CASSPGTGEETQYF
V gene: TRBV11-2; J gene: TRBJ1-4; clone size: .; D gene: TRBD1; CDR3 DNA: TGTGCCAGCAGCCTGGGACAGAATAATGAAAAACTGTTTTTT; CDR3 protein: CASSLGQNNEKLFF
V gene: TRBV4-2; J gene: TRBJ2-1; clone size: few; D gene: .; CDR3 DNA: TGTGCCAGCAGCCAAGCGAGGAGGGTACCAGTTGCTGAGCAGTTCTTC; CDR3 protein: CASSQARRVPVAEQFF
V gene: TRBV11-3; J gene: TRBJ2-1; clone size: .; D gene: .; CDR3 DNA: TGTGCCAGCAGCTTAGACAGAAACTCCTACAATGAGCAGTTCTTC; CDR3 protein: CASSLDRNSYNEQFF
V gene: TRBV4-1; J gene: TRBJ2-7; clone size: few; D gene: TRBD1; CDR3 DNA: TGCGCCAGCAGCCACGGACAGGGGAACGGGGAGCAGTACTTC; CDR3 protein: CASSHGQGNGEQYF
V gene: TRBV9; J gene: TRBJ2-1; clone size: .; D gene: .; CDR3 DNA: TGTGCCAGCAGCGGTGAATTGGGGGGAGCCGGGAATGAGCAGTTCTTC; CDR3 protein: CASSGELGGAGNEQFF
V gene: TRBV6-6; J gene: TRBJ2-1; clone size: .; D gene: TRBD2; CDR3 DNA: TGTGCCGCGGCGGGAGACCCCAATGAGCAGTTCTTC; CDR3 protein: CAAAGDPNEQFF
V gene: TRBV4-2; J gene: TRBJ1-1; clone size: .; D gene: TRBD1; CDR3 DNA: TGTGCCAGCAGCCAAGGCACGACAGGGGGGGACACTGAAGCTTTCTTT; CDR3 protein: CASSQGTTGGDTEAFF
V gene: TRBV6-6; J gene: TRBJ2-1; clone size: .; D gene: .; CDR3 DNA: TGTGCCAGCAGTTACAGCCAAGACTCCTACAATGAGCAGTTCTTC; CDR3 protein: CASSYSQDSYNEQFF
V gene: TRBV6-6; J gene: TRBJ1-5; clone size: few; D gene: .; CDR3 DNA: TGTGCCAGCAGCCCCGATATACATCAGCCCCAGCATTTT; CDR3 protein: CASSPDIHQPQHF
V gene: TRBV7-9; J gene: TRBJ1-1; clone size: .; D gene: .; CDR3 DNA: TGTGCCAGCAGCTTTCAGGGCCTTGTTAGCACTGAAGCTTTCTTT; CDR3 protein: CASSFQGLVSTEAFF
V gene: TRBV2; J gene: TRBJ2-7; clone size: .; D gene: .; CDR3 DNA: TGTGCCAGCAGCGACGATGTGCAGTACTTC; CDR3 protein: CASSDDVQYF
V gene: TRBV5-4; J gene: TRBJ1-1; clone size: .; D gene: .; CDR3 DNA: TGTGCCAGCAGCTTGGTGGGGGGGCCGGCGGGAACTGAAGCTTTCTTT; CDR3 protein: CASSLVGGPAGTEAFF
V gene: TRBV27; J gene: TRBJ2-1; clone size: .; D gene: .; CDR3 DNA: TGTGCCAGCAGCCTGGAGGGACTGACCTACAATGAGCAGTTCTTC; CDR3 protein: CASSLEGLTYNEQFF
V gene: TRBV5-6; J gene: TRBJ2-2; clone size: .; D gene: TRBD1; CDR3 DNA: TGTGCCAGCAGCCCTCCAGGGGGCTCGGGCACCGGGGAGCTGTTTTTT; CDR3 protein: CASSPPGGSGTGELFF
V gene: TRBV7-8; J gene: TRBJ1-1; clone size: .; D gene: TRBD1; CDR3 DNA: TGTGCCAGCACCTCCCATTCACAGGGGAGGACTGAAGCTTTCTTT; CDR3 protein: CASTSHSQGRTEAFF
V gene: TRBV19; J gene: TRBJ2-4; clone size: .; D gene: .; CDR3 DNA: TGTGCCAGTAGTGGACTGGCCAAAAACATTCAGTACTTC; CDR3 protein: CASSGLAKNIQYF
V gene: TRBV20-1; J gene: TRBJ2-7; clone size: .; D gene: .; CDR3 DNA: TGCAGTGCTGGGACAATCTACGAGCAGTACTTC; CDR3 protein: CSAGTIYEQYF
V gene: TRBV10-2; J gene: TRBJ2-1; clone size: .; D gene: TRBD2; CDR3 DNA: TGCGCCAGCAGTGTGAGCGGGACCTACAATGAGCAGTTCTTC; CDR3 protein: CASSVSGTYNEQFF
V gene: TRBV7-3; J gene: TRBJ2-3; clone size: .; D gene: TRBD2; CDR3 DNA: TGTGCCAGCAGCCACCGGAGGAGCGGGGGTAGGGATACGCAGTATTTT; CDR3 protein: CASSHRRSGGRDTQYF
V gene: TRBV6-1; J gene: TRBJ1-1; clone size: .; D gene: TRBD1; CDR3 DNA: TGTGCCAGCAGTGAAGTTTTACCAAGACAGGGGGGCACTGAAGCTTTCTTT; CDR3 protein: CASSEVLPRQGGTEAFF
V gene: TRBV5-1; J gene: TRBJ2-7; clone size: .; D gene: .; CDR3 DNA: TGCGCCAGCAGCTTGAACAGCTACTACGAGCAGTACTTC; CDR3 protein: CASSLNSYYEQYF
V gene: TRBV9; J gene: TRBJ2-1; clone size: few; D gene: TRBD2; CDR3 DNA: TGTGCCAGCAGTCTAAATAGCGGGAGGGGACTGGGGAATGAGCAGTTCTTC; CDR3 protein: CASSLNSGRGLGNEQFF
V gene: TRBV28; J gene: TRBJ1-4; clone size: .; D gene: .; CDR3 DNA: TGTGCCAGCAGTTTTGACAGGTATTCCGAAAAACTGTTTTTT; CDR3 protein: CASSFDRYSEKLFF
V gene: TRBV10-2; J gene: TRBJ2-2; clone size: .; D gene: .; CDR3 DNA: TGCGCCAGCAGGTTCGACAGTTTGAACACCGGGGAGCTGTTTTTT; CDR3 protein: CASRFDSLNTGELFF
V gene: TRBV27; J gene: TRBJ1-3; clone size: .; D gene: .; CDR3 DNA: TGTGCCAGCAGTTTAAGCAGGGCCTCTGGAAACACCATATATTTT; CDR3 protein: CASSLSRASGNTIYF